Below, 14 T cell receptor beta chains from the same sample are listed, as sequenced in a study of blood T cell repertoires in COVID-19. TCRdb's copy holds only in-frame clones and misses some; the assay was immunoSEQ multiplex PCR. Of roughly 63,000 clones in the sample, about 90% were seen once. The specimen was peripheral blood. The receptors stem from a woman in her fifties or sixties with active or convalescent COVID-19.

The rearrangement joins TRBV29-1 to TRBJ1-5; perhaps TRBD1 as D (6 bases). Trimming removed 5 bases from V and 3 bases from J, with 11 bases in between. CDR3 length: 13 residues. Germline V CDR1 and CDR2: SQVTM, ANQGSEA. CDR3: CSVSRGFNQPQHF. For the CDR3, the DNA is TGCAGCGTTTCCAGGGGATTCAATCAGCCCCAGCATTTT.

The chain combines TRBV19 with TRBJ1-1; TRBD1 agrees at 9 bases. J was trimmed by 1 base and V by 5 bases; bases with no gene match: 8. CDR1 LNHDA and CDR2 SQIVND come from the germline V gene (reference sequence). The CDR3 extends over 16 amino acids. CDR3 nucleotide sequence: TGTGCCAGTAGTCCAAGACAGGGGGTGGGGAACACTGAAGCTTTCTTT. Translation: CASSPRQGVGNTEAFF. Based on the CDR3 plus reference TRBV19 and TRBJ1-1, the full variable domain is DGGITQSPKYLFRKEGQNVTLSCEQNLNHDAMYWYRQDPGQGLRLIYYSQIVNDFQKGDIAEGYSVSREKKESFPLTVTSAQKNPTAFYLCASSPRQGVGNTEAFFGQGTRLTVV.

The chain recombines TRBV2 with TRBJ1-5; D might be TRBD1 (6 bases). Germline V gene data show CDR1 as SNHLY and CDR2 as FYNNEI. Trimming removed 0 bases at V and 9 bases at J, with 12 bases between. This CDR3 region has 14 residues. As DNA, the CDR3 is TGTGCCAGCAGTGAAGCGGGGACACCCAGGCCCCAGCATTTT. It encodes CASSEAGTPRPQHF.

The CDR3 bases are TGCAGCGTCCCCTCGGGGGGGGGATACTATGGCTACACCTTC. Protein sequence: CSVPSGGGYYGYTF. This rearrangement joins TRBV29-1 to TRBJ1-2, with a possible D match to TRBD1 (5 bases). Deletions cut 6 bases from V and 3 bases from J, with 17 bases between. In germline, CDR1 is SQVTM, CDR2 ANQGSEA. CDR3 size: 14 residues.

This chain uses TRBV2 with TRBJ2-7, with 8 nucleotides matching TRBD2. CDR1 and CDR2 from the germline V gene are SNHLY and FYNNEI. The V segment lost 6 bases and the J segment 4 bases; nucleotides outside the gene matches: 2. This CDR3 has 12 residues. CDR3 bases: TGTGCCAGCAGCCTAGCGGGTTACGAGCAGTACTTC. Translated, it gives CASSLAGYEQYF.

In this sample, this clone turned up a few times. The gene calls are TRBV3-1 (or the pseudogene TRBV3-2) and TRBJ1-2; the match to TRBD1 covers 7 bases. With 0 bases clipped from V and 1 base from J, the junction kept 8 bases outside the gene matches. The CDR3 loop spans 17 amino acids. The germline V gene encodes CDR1 LGHDT and CDR2 YNNKEL (reference sequence). Here the CDR3 DNA reads TGTGCCAGCAGCCAAGAGGTGGTACAGGGGATTAACTATGGCTACACCTTC. It encodes CASSQEVVQGINYGYTF.

The chain combines TRBV19 with TRBJ1-4; the D gene is possibly TRBD1 (6 bases). From germline, CDR1 is LNHDA and CDR2 SQIVND (reference sequence). This CDR3 has 14 amino acids. The ends were cut back, 8 bases at V and 11 bases at J, with 21 bases in the middle. In DNA form, the CDR3 reads TGTGCCAGTGAGGGAATCGGTCCAAGGGGGAAACTGTTTTTT. It yields the protein CASEGIGPRGKLFF.

This clone was recorded only once. This chain connects TRBV2 to TRBJ1-5, with unresolved D. The CDR3 totals 15 residues. V lost 7 bases and J 0 bases, leaving 13 bases between the germline ends. Germline CDR1 SNHLY, CDR2 FYNNEI. The CDR3 nucleotides read TGTGCCAGCACAAAATCACTTGGTAGCAATCAGCCCCAGCATTTT. This sequence encodes CASTKSLGSNQPQHF.

This clone appeared a single time. The chain combines TRBV6-5 with TRBJ2-1; D is ambiguous. The V gene lost 5 bases and the J gene lost 8 bases, with 13 bases spanning the gap. The germline gives CDR1 MNHEY, CDR2 SVGAGI. CDR3 size: 13 residues. CDR3 DNA: TGTGCCAGCAGTCCCGCCCCTAGGTATGAGCAGTTCTTC. Residues: CASSPAPRYEQFF.

The chain links TRBV19 to TRBJ2-1, with TRBD2 as a possible D gene (6 bases). Trimming stripped 1 base from V and 0 bases from J, with 7 bases between. The CDR3 runs 15 residues. CDR1 is LNHDA and CDR2 is SQIVND in the germline V gene (reference sequence). CDR3 residues: CASSIGGTSYNEQFF. The CDR3 nucleotides read TGTGCCAGTAGTATAGGCGGGACCTCCTACAATGAGCAGTTCTTC.

This chain connects TRBV25-1 to TRBJ1-5; TRBD1 matches at 9 bases. CDR3 length: 16 residues. J was trimmed by 3 bases and V by 3 bases; bases with no gene match: 6. Germline V gene sequence: CDR1 MGHDK, CDR2 SYGVNS. The DNA for the CDR3 is TGTGCCAGCAGTGATTCGGGACAGGGATTCAATCAGCCCCAGCATTTT. Amino acid sequence: CASSDSGQGFNQPQHF.

V and J are TRBV11-1 and TRBJ2-1; D is undetermined. The CDR3 has 14 residues. In germline, CDR1 is SGHAT, CDR2 FQDESV (reference sequence). Between the trimmed V and J ends, which lost 3 bases and 0 bases, there was a span of 6 bases. In DNA form, the CDR3 reads TGTGCCAGCAGCTTGGCTCCCTCCTACAATGAGCAGTTCTTC. Encoded protein: CASSLAPSYNEQFF. Complete variable domain (other parts from reference TRBV11-1 and TRBJ2-1): EAEVAQSPRYKITEKSQAVAFWCDPISGHATLYWYRQILGQGPELLVQFQDESVVDDSQLPKDRFSAERLKGVDSTLKIQPAELGDSAMYLCASSLAPSYNEQFFGPGTRLTVL.

The gene calls are TRBV18 and TRBJ2-3; D gene uncertain. Trimming cost V 6 bases and J 6 bases, with 16 bases left between them. The V gene's germline CDR1 is KGHSH and CDR2 LQKENI. The CDR3 is 14 amino acids. The CDR3 loop reads CASSPMTGWDTQYF. CDR3 DNA: TGTGCCAGCTCCCCGATGACCGGGTGGGATACGCAGTATTTT. Full variable domain (missing parts from reference TRBV18 and TRBJ2-3): NAGVMQNPRHLVRRRGQEARLRCSPMKGHSHVYWYRQLPEEGLKFMVYLQKENIIDESGMPKERFSAEFPKEGPSILRIQQVVRGDSAAYFCASSPMTGWDTQYFGPGTRLTVL.

The chain couples TRBV3-1 (or the pseudogene TRBV3-2) to TRBJ2-1, with 12 bases matching TRBD1. J gave up 8 bases and V 4 bases, and 9 bases lay outside the gene matches. Germline-derived CDR1 and CDR2 are LGHDT and YNNKEL (reference sequence). This CDR3 is 16 amino acids long. Written as DNA, the CDR3 is TGTGCCAGCAGCCCCGCTGGGACAGGGGGCTGGCATGAGCAGTTCTTC. Translating gives CASSPAGTGGWHEQFF.